This TCR beta chain was recovered during a study of cytomegalovirus exposure and HLA in healthy donors. About the study: Counted in an early data release were roughly 87 million unique TCRs from HLA-typed donors. General study points: Reportedly, cytomegalovirus status was diagnosed with high sensitivity and specificity. Likely technical artifact: a cluster of highly shared sequence variants.

The CDR3 has 15 amino acids. In germline, CDR1 is SGHTA, CDR2 FQGNSA. Deletions cut 5 bases from V and 3 bases from J, with 14 bases between. A remark on this clone: Its matching antigen is unknown.

The PCR ran on 60 Vbeta and 13 Jbeta primers. In the authors' workflow: There were about 80 million unique TCR beta chains by a later count, and approximately 10 million of them were shared. TCRdb's table, derived via immunoSEQ multiplex PCR, lists solely in-frame clones and lacks some. That table furnishes V, J and clone size, whereas the DNA furnished D and trimming. The repertoire consists of around 150,000 clones, with 68% occurring once and the leading ten covering roughly 1.5%. The sample comprised PBMCs. The chain recombines TRBV7-2 with TRBJ2-4; D is perhaps TRBD2 (7 bases). The clonotype comes from a man aged 50-59 years in good health and CMV-seronegative. The CDR3 DNA reads TGTGCCAGCAGCCTGGGGGGGGCGAGCAAAAACATTCAGTACTTC. Translation gives CASSLGGASKNIQYF.